This T cell receptor (beta chain) was recovered during a study of T-cell reconstitution after alpha-beta-depleted transplantation in children. Regarding the study as a whole: Alpha-beta T cells about two months after transplant reportedly derived from several hundred expanded graft clones. At one year after transplant, newly produced T cells mostly accounted for T-cell counts and diversity. For some patients, TCRbeta diversity was high at day 60 because of recipient T cells and thymic progenitors that survived.

Note on this clonotype: No antigen is known for it.

Unique molecular identifiers were used to barcode this TCRbeta library. TCRdb ran MiXCR on the PCR reads and lists one entry per CDR3 protein. Of 500,000 to 650,000 distinct CDR3 sequences in the sample, 10% to 15% were seen once. The sequencing used PBMCs, mostly from graft donor cells, collected 360 days after TCRalphabeta/CD19-depleted stem cell transplant. The receptor was isolated from a male patient younger than 18 who had a stem cell transplant for acute myeloid leukemia, so the T cells may come from the graft donor.

The CDR3 here is CASSLGQGLFNQPQHF. Here the CDR3 DNA reads TGTGCCAGCAGCTTAGGACAGGGGTTGTTCAATCAGCCCCAGCATTTT. The chain couples TRBV7-9 to TRBJ1-5; 8 bases fit TRBD1. The germline V gene encodes CDR1 SEHNR and CDR2 FQNEAQ (reference sequence). The V gene end was trimmed by 1 base and the J gene end by 3 bases; junction bases not matched to a gene: 5. The CDR3 spans 16 residues. Full variable domain (rest looked up from reference TRBV7-9 and TRBJ1-5): DTGVSQNPRHKITKRGQNVTFRCDPISEHNRLYWYRQTLGQGPEFLTYFQNEAQLEKSRLLSDRFSAERPKGSFSTLEIQRTEQGDSAMYLCASSLGQGLFNQPQHFGDGTRLSIL.